This TCR beta chain was observed in a study of T cells in Graves' hyperthyroidism and ophthalmopathy. Study results and limitations: Most thyroid-expanded clonotypes above 0.001 were also found in blood.

Pregnant or lactating patients were excluded, as were those with uncontrolled infection or other autoimmune disease. Orbital computed tomography and thyroid ultrasound, together with serum TRAb and thyroxine and clinical symptoms, were used for diagnoses. An approximately 9.4 ml volume of fresh peripheral blood provided the PBMCs. There were TCR beta CDR3 regions amplified from RNA transcripts. HTBI primers drove first-round RT-PCR of the TCR CDR3. TCRdb re-called the multiplex PCR reads through MiXCR, storing one row per CDR3 protein. The table records fewer than 650,000 distinct CDR3 sequences, 13% to 15% of them present only once. This clonotype has ten or more counts. Its antigen is currently unknown. The specimen sequenced was blood. This sequence was found in a woman younger than 35 with Graves' ophthalmopathy.

Written as DNA, the CDR3 is TGTGCCAGCAGCCAAAAGTGGACACAACTATCCTACGAGCAGTACTTC. Protein sequence: CASSQKWTQLSYEQYF. This chain joins TRBV14 and TRBJ2-7, with TRBD1 as a possible D gene (5 bases). The CDR3 extends over 16 amino acids. Germline CDR1 and CDR2: SGHDN and FVKESK. Deletions cut 2 bases from V and 1 base from J, with 15 bases between.